Each of the 2 T cell receptor beta chains below was sequenced from the same sample in a study of shared clonotypes between healthy human individuals. Profiling relied on immunoSEQ multiplex PCR, and the TCRdb table lists in-frame clones only, not all of them. The sample consists of some 1 million clones, about 75% of them appearing once. Sequences were obtained from memory CD4+ T cells sorted from blood. As for subset: CD45RA-negative fraction. These receptors were taken from a man aged 18-30 years in good health.

V and J are TRBV15 and TRBJ1-2; 7 nucleotides match TRBD1. The V segment lost 1 base and the J segment 6 bases; nucleotides outside the gene matches: 14. The CDR3 sequence is 17 residues long. Germline values: CDR1 LNHNV, CDR2 YYDKDF (reference sequence). The CDR3 protein is CATSRGTTGVEGDGYTF. Written as DNA, the CDR3 is TGTGCCACCAGCAGAGGGACCACAGGGGTCGAAGGAGATGGCTACACCTTC.

The DNA for the CDR3 is TGTGCCAGCAGCGTAGAAGGGTTCCTGACCGGCGGGAGGGGAACAGATACGCAGTATTTT. This codes for CASSVEGFLTGGRGTDTQYF. V gene TRBV9 combines with J gene TRBJ2-3, with 9 bases matching TRBD2. Germline assignment: CDR1 SGDLS and CDR2 YYNGEE. The CDR3 runs 20 residues. The V and J ends lost 0 bases and 3 bases, in that order; junction bases with no gene match: 17.